The sequence of this T cell receptor (beta chain) was determined in a study of human thymus T cells. The study's findings and limits: What related research reported was that thymic repertoires overlapped highly among unrelated individuals.

Thymic material originated from resections removed in the course of corrective heart surgery. The donor group consisted of healthy Finnish infants who were having corrective surgery for congenital heart defects. As for this clone: Its antigen is currently unknown.

Profiling relied on immunoSEQ multiplex PCR, and the TCRdb table lists in-frame clones only, not all of them. The table includes tens of thousands of clones, roughly 95% detected once. Germline CDR1 is SNHLY and CDR2 is FYNNEI. V was pared by 3 bases and J by 6 bases, with 9 bases between. CDR3 length: 12 residues. The sequenced sample consisted of thymus tissue. The TCR originated in a girl under three years old with a congenital heart defect but otherwise immunologically healthy. The V call is TRBV2, the J call TRBJ2-7; D remains unclear. CDR3 DNA: TGTGCCAGCAGTGACAATGAGACCGAGCAGTACTTC. Its translation is CASSDNETEQYF.